The TCR delta chain described here comes from a study of γδ T cells in repeated Plasmodium falciparum infection. About the study: Samples were taken at baseline, before some infections, and 21 days after each.

TCRdb re-processed the multiplex PCR reads using CATT. Of roughly 93,000 delta-chain clones in the sample, 0.95% to 1% were seen once. This clone has ten or more counts. Sequencing input: gamma-delta T cells from blood. The origin of this receptor is a pool of human donors (malaria-infected and uninfected, not separated).

The DNA of the CDR3 is TGTGCTCTTGGGGAACCTCTCGCCAAACTCATCTTT. It encodes CALGEPLAKLIF. This chain joins TRDV1 and TRDJ1; unclear D gene. Deletions cut 1 base from V and 8 bases from J, with 8 bases between. The V gene's germline CDR1 is TSWWSYY and CDR2 QGS. There are 12 residues in the CDR3.